The rows below give T cell receptor beta chains drawn from one sample of a study of regulatory T cells in long-lasting Graves disease. TCRdb ran MiXCR on the multiplex PCR reads and lists one entry per CDR3 protein. The data show some 340,000 distinct CDR3 sequences, with 20% to 25% seen just once and 25% to 30% held by the top ten. The sample consisted of peripheral blood mononuclear cells (PBMCs), taken when the disease was refractory, from a patient treated with antithyroid drugs. All receptors derive from a woman between 40 and 55 years old with Graves disease. The CDR3 runs from the conserved cysteine through the conserved F or W. The D gene is left open where the match is weak. For some rows the clone size is stated as once, few or many, or as a class when expanded; others skip it.

v_call: TRBV6-1
d_call: .
clone_size: many
j_call: TRBJ1-1
cdr3_nt: TGTGCCAGCAGGCGGGTAGGGTTGAACACTGAAGCTTTCTTT
cdr3_aa: CASRRVGLNTEAFF

v_call: TRBV20-1
d_call: .
clone_size: few
j_call: TRBJ2-7
cdr3_nt: TGCAGTGCTAGAGATCTTGACATCATCCGAGGCGAGCAGTACTTC
cdr3_aa: CSARDLDIIRGEQYF

v_call: TRBV20-1
d_call: .
clone_size: .
j_call: TRBJ2-1
cdr3_nt: TGCAGTGCTAGTAGTCTGAGCTCCTACAATGAGCAGTTCTTC
cdr3_aa: CSASSLSSYNEQFF

v_call: TRBV6-5
d_call: .
clone_size: many
j_call: TRBJ1-1
cdr3_nt: TGTGCCAGCAGTTTGGACGGCACCCCACTGGCTTTCTTT
cdr3_aa: CASSLDGTPLAFF

v_call: TRBV27
d_call: .
clone_size: many
j_call: TRBJ1-4
cdr3_nt: TGTGCCAGCAGTTTATTAGGAGTCGCAACTAATGAAAAACTGTTTTTT
cdr3_aa: CASSLLGVATNEKLFF

v_call: TRBV28
d_call: .
clone_size: many
j_call: TRBJ1-6
cdr3_nt: TGTGCCAGCAGTGTGTATGGTGGATCCTATAATTCACCCCTCCACTTT
cdr3_aa: CASSVYGGSYNSPLHF

v_call: TRBV7-2
d_call: TRBD2
clone_size: few
j_call: TRBJ2-2
cdr3_nt: TGTGCCAGCAGCTTACCTAGCGGGAGCCCCCCCGGGGAGCTGTTTTTT
cdr3_aa: CASSLPSGSPPGELFF

v_call: TRBV20-1
d_call: .
clone_size: .
j_call: TRBJ1-1
cdr3_nt: TGCAGTGCTAGAGGTGGACAGTACACTGAAGCTTTCTTT
cdr3_aa: CSARGGQYTEAFF

v_call: TRBV11-2
d_call: TRBD1
clone_size: many
j_call: TRBJ1-1
cdr3_nt: TGTGCCAGCAGCGCCAGGGGGCGGAACACTGAAGCTTTCTTT
cdr3_aa: CASSARGRNTEAFF

v_call: TRBV6-5
d_call: .
clone_size: many
j_call: TRBJ1-1
cdr3_nt: TGTGCCAGCAGTTACTCGACCTCGAGGGACACTGAAGCTTTCTTT
cdr3_aa: CASSYSTSRDTEAFF

v_call: TRBV28
d_call: .
clone_size: few
j_call: TRBJ1-3
cdr3_nt: TGTGCCAGCAGTCTACCCCCGGGCGGTTCTGGAAACACCATATATTTT
cdr3_aa: CASSLPPGGSGNTIYF

v_call: TRBV29-1
d_call: TRBD1
clone_size: many
j_call: TRBJ2-7
cdr3_nt: TGCAGCGTTGAAGATGCCGGGACAGGGATTATCTACGAGCAGTACTTC
cdr3_aa: CSVEDAGTGIIYEQYF

v_call: TRBV2
d_call: TRBD2
clone_size: .
j_call: TRBJ2-2
cdr3_nt: TGTGCCAGCGGTATAGTAGCGGGAGTTCGCACCGGGGAGCTGTTTTTT
cdr3_aa: CASGIVAGVRTGELFF

v_call: TRBV11-2
d_call: TRBD2
clone_size: many
j_call: TRBJ2-7
cdr3_nt: TGTGCCAGCAGCTTAGATCCCCACCCCTATGCGGGAGGACCGATCTACGAGCAGTACTTC
cdr3_aa: CASSLDPHPYAGGPIYEQYF

v_call: TRBV15
d_call: TRBD2
clone_size: many
j_call: TRBJ2-7
cdr3_nt: TGTGCCACCAGCAATAGAGACGGGAGGTACGAGCAGTACTTC
cdr3_aa: CATSNRDGRYEQYF

v_call: TRBV5-1
d_call: .
clone_size: few
j_call: TRBJ2-7
cdr3_nt: TGCGCCAGCAGCCTGGAGCAGGAAGCCTACGAGCAGTACTTC
cdr3_aa: CASSLEQEAYEQYF

v_call: TRBV20-1
d_call: .
clone_size: few
j_call: TRBJ2-7
cdr3_nt: TGCAGTGCTAGAGCCGGGACCATTCCCCACGAGCAGTACTTC
cdr3_aa: CSARAGTIPHEQYF

v_call: TRBV5-4
d_call: .
clone_size: .
j_call: TRBJ2-2
cdr3_nt: TGTGCCAGCAGCCCGGGACCTGACACCGGGGAGCTGTTTTTT
cdr3_aa: CASSPGPDTGELFF

v_call: TRBV28
d_call: .
clone_size: many
j_call: TRBJ2-2
cdr3_nt: TGTGCCAGCTCCGGAGTGGGGGCGCCGGGGAACACCGGGGAGCTGTTTTTT
cdr3_aa: CASSGVGAPGNTGELFF

v_call: TRBV20-1
d_call: .
clone_size: few
j_call: TRBJ2-7
cdr3_nt: TGCAGTGCAAGTTGGACAGAGCCCTACGAGCAGTACTTC
cdr3_aa: CSASWTEPYEQYF

v_call: TRBV7-8
d_call: TRBD2
clone_size: many
j_call: TRBJ2-5
cdr3_nt: TGTGCCAGCAGCTCTGGACTAGCGGGAATCAAAAAGACCCAGTACTTC
cdr3_aa: CASSSGLAGIKKTQYF

v_call: TRBV28
d_call: .
clone_size: many
j_call: TRBJ1-5
cdr3_nt: TGTGCCAGCAGCCCGTTGGGGGGCCGGAGCAATCAGCCCCAGCATTTT
cdr3_aa: CASSPLGGRSNQPQHF

v_call: TRBV29-1
d_call: .
clone_size: many
j_call: TRBJ2-4
cdr3_nt: TGCAGCGTTGTCAGCAAAAACATTCAGTACTTC
cdr3_aa: CSVVSKNIQYF

v_call: TRBV28
d_call: TRBD2
clone_size: few
j_call: TRBJ2-1
cdr3_nt: TGTGCCAGCAGATCAGCCCGGGACTATTCCCCCTACAATGAGCAGTTCTTC
cdr3_aa: CASRSARDYSPYNEQFF

v_call: TRBV28
d_call: TRBD2
clone_size: .
j_call: TRBJ2-3
cdr3_nt: TGTGCCAGCAGGACCCCGGGACTAGCGGGAGCCCACCAAGGGATGGATACGCAGTATTTT
cdr3_aa: CASRTPGLAGAHQGMDTQYF

v_call: TRBV7-9
d_call: TRBD2
clone_size: .
j_call: TRBJ2-7
cdr3_nt: TGTGCCAGCAGCTTTGGGACTAGCGGGAGGGGGTGGATCCGCGAGCAGTACTTC
cdr3_aa: CASSFGTSGRGWIREQYF

v_call: TRBV2
d_call: .
clone_size: many
j_call: TRBJ2-1
cdr3_nt: TGTGCCAGCCAAGGGGGGCTAGCAGAGTACAATGAGCAGTTCTTC
cdr3_aa: CASQGGLAEYNEQFF

v_call: TRBV9
d_call: TRBD1
clone_size: .
j_call: TRBJ1-1
cdr3_nt: TGTGCCAGCAGCGTAGACCCATTCCGGGACAGGGCAGGGAACACTGAAGCTTTCTTT
cdr3_aa: CASSVDPFRDRAGNTEAFF

v_call: TRBV18
d_call: .
clone_size: .
j_call: TRBJ1-1
cdr3_nt: TGTGCCAGCTCACCGGATCAGACCTTGGGAACTGAAGCTTTCTTT
cdr3_aa: CASSPDQTLGTEAFF

v_call: TRBV5-8
d_call: .
clone_size: many
j_call: TRBJ1-1
cdr3_nt: TGTGCCAGCAGTTTGGGGCTTATGAACACTGAAGCTTTCTTT
cdr3_aa: CASSLGLMNTEAFF

v_call: TRBV28
d_call: .
clone_size: many
j_call: TRBJ2-7
cdr3_nt: TGTGCCACCCAGAGACAGGTTCCCTACGAGCAGTACTTC
cdr3_aa: CATQRQVPYEQYF

v_call: TRBV12-3/TRBV12-4
d_call: TRBD1
clone_size: many
j_call: TRBJ1-6
cdr3_nt: TGTGCCAGCAGTTTGACCTGGACAGGGCCCCATTCACCCCTCCACTTT
cdr3_aa: CASSLTWTGPHSPLHF

v_call: TRBV29-1
d_call: TRBD1
clone_size: many
j_call: TRBJ1-6
cdr3_nt: TGCAGCGTTCGGACAGGGGGAAGTTCACCCCTCCACTTT
cdr3_aa: CSVRTGGSSPLHF

v_call: TRBV7-2
d_call: TRBD1
clone_size: .
j_call: TRBJ1-1
cdr3_nt: TGTGCCAGCAGCTTCGGGGACAGGCGGAACACTGAAGCTTTCTTT
cdr3_aa: CASSFGDRRNTEAFF

v_call: TRBV3-1
d_call: .
clone_size: many
j_call: TRBJ2-7
cdr3_nt: TGTGCCAGCAGCCAGGCTGCAGGAAAGATCTACGAGCAGTACTTC
cdr3_aa: CASSQAAGKIYEQYF

v_call: TRBV20-1
d_call: .
clone_size: few
j_call: TRBJ1-6
cdr3_nt: TGCAGTGCTAGAGATCTCAGGGGAGGCTCCTATAATTCACCCCTCCACTTT
cdr3_aa: CSARDLRGGSYNSPLHF

v_call: TRBV28
d_call: .
clone_size: .
j_call: TRBJ1-5
cdr3_nt: TGTGCCAGCAGTTCCCCCGGCATGGGAAATCAGCCCCAGCATTTT
cdr3_aa: CASSSPGMGNQPQHF

v_call: TRBV3-1
d_call: .
clone_size: .
j_call: TRBJ2-7
cdr3_nt: TGTGCCAGCAGCCAAGGGTTCGGGGTTGGTCGGAGCGAGCAGTACTTC
cdr3_aa: CASSQGFGVGRSEQYF

v_call: TRBV29-1
d_call: .
clone_size: .
j_call: TRBJ2-1
cdr3_nt: TGCAGCGTTGATAAAGGGGAGTTCTTC
cdr3_aa: CSVDKGEFF

v_call: TRBV9
d_call: .
clone_size: once
j_call: TRBJ1-3
cdr3_nt: TGTGCCAGCAGCGTAGAAGGGCTCTCTGGAAACACCATATATTTT
cdr3_aa: CASSVEGLSGNTIYF

v_call: TRBV11-2
d_call: TRBD2
clone_size: many
j_call: TRBJ2-4
cdr3_nt: TGTGCCAGCAGCCCAACGACTAGCGTGACCAAAAACATTCAGTACTTC
cdr3_aa: CASSPTTSVTKNIQYF

v_call: TRBV28
d_call: .
clone_size: many
j_call: TRBJ1-5
cdr3_nt: TGTGCCAGCAGTTCCCCTGGACGAGGAGGCAATCAGCCCCAGCATTTT
cdr3_aa: CASSSPGRGGNQPQHF

v_call: TRBV6-5
d_call: TRBD1
clone_size: few
j_call: TRBJ2-7
cdr3_nt: TGTGCCAGCAGTTACTCGGGAATTACAGGGGCCCACGAGCAGTACTTC
cdr3_aa: CASSYSGITGAHEQYF

v_call: TRBV6-1
d_call: TRBD1
clone_size: few
j_call: TRBJ2-2
cdr3_nt: TGTGCCAGCAGTCTACAGGGGTCCAACACCGGGGAGCTGTTTTTT
cdr3_aa: CASSLQGSNTGELFF

v_call: TRBV19
d_call: TRBD2
clone_size: .
j_call: TRBJ2-7
cdr3_nt: TGTGCCAGTAGTATAGAGACTAGCGGCCTCTACGAGCAGTACTTC
cdr3_aa: CASSIETSGLYEQYF

v_call: TRBV12-3/TRBV12-4
d_call: TRBD2
clone_size: few
j_call: TRBJ2-1
cdr3_nt: TGTGCCAGCAGTTTATTAGTGGCTAGCGGGACTCACAATGAGCAGTTCTTC
cdr3_aa: CASSLLVASGTHNEQFF

v_call: TRBV19
d_call: TRBD2
clone_size: .
j_call: TRBJ2-3
cdr3_nt: TGTGCCAGTAGTACCCATCCGGGACTAGCGATCACAGATACGCAGTATTTT
cdr3_aa: CASSTHPGLAITDTQYF

v_call: TRBV18
d_call: TRBD2
clone_size: few
j_call: TRBJ2-7
cdr3_nt: TGTGCCAGCTCACCAGTAGCGGGAGGGTACGAGCAGTACTTC
cdr3_aa: CASSPVAGGYEQYF

v_call: TRBV18
d_call: .
clone_size: .
j_call: TRBJ2-3
cdr3_nt: TGTGCCAGCTCACCATCAGGAGATACGCAGTATTTT
cdr3_aa: CASSPSGDTQYF

v_call: TRBV19
d_call: .
clone_size: few
j_call: TRBJ1-1
cdr3_nt: TGTGCCATACGGGCAGACCCGAACACTGAAGCTTTCTTT
cdr3_aa: CAIRADPNTEAFF

v_call: TRBV11-2
d_call: .
clone_size: .
j_call: TRBJ2-1
cdr3_nt: TGTGCCAGCAGCTTAGATATGGGACAAGGCTACAATGAGCAGTTCTTC
cdr3_aa: CASSLDMGQGYNEQFF

v_call: TRBV7-2
d_call: .
clone_size: many
j_call: TRBJ1-5
cdr3_nt: TGTGCCAGCTCTATTTTGAGCGGTCGGCATCAGCCCCAGCATTTT
cdr3_aa: CASSILSGRHQPQHF

v_call: TRBV28
d_call: TRBD2
clone_size: .
j_call: TRBJ2-7
cdr3_nt: TGCGCCAGCAGCCAAAGGACTAGCTACGAGCAGTACTTC
cdr3_aa: CASSQRTSYEQYF

v_call: TRBV28
d_call: TRBD2
clone_size: .
j_call: TRBJ2-2
cdr3_nt: TGTGCCAGCCGCTCAATCTCACTAGCGGGAATAGGGGAGCTGTTTTTT
cdr3_aa: CASRSISLAGIGELFF

v_call: TRBV28
d_call: TRBD1
clone_size: many
j_call: TRBJ1-5
cdr3_nt: TGTGCCAGCAGTTTACCGGACAGGGGATCGTATAGCAATCAGCCCCAGCATTTT
cdr3_aa: CASSLPDRGSYSNQPQHF

v_call: TRBV2
d_call: .
clone_size: many
j_call: TRBJ1-1
cdr3_nt: TGTGCCAGCAGTGAAGCCAAAGGGGACACTGAAGCTTTCTTT
cdr3_aa: CASSEAKGDTEAFF

v_call: TRBV7-9
d_call: TRBD1
clone_size: .
j_call: TRBJ2-2
cdr3_nt: TGTGCCAGCAGCTCAATATGGACAGGGACGAACACCGGGGAGCTGTTTTTT
cdr3_aa: CASSSIWTGTNTGELFF

v_call: TRBV6-1
d_call: TRBD1
clone_size: few
j_call: TRBJ2-7
cdr3_nt: TGTGCCAGCTCTGGGACAGGGATCTCCCACGAGCAGTACTTC
cdr3_aa: CASSGTGISHEQYF

v_call: TRBV12-3/TRBV12-4
d_call: TRBD1
clone_size: many
j_call: TRBJ2-5
cdr3_nt: TGTGCCAGCAGCGCTCCCGGGACAGCAAAAGAGACCCAGTACTTC
cdr3_aa: CASSAPGTAKETQYF